A selection of T cell receptor beta chains follows, all from one sample in a study of OX40 agonist ivuxolimab in advanced cancers. The repertoire was sequenced with immunoSEQ multiplex PCR; TCRdb's copy has only in-frame clones and lacks some. The sample shows tens of thousands of clones, roughly 86% of them seen only once. Specimen: CD4+ or CD8+ T cells sorted from blood, collected in a trial of the OX40 agonist ivuxolimab. The source is an adult with an advanced solid tumor such as melanoma, head and neck, liver or kidney cancer. The CDR3 runs from the conserved cysteine through the conserved F or W. The order of the fields is CDR3 DNA, CDR3 protein, clone size, D gene, J gene, V gene. The D gene is left open where the match is weak. The size field is filled for only some rows; it gives once, few, many or a size class.

cdr3_nt: TGTGCCACCTTCCGCGGGGGCCTCCAAGAGACCCAGTACTTC
cdr3_aa: CATFRGGLQETQYF
clone_size: -
d_call: -
j_call: TRBJ2-5
v_call: TRBV6-4

cdr3_nt: TGCAGCGTTGCTCGTTGGCAGGAGGGGGATGGCTACACCTTC
cdr3_aa: CSVARWQEGDGYTF
clone_size: -
d_call: -
j_call: TRBJ1-2
v_call: TRBV29-1

cdr3_nt: TGTGCCAGCAGTCCCGCTTGGCAGCCCCAGCATTTT
cdr3_aa: CASSPAWQPQHF
clone_size: -
d_call: -
j_call: TRBJ1-5
v_call: TRBV6-6

cdr3_nt: TGTGCCAGCAGCTTAAAGGCTAGCGGGGTGGGTGTAGATACGCAGTATTTT
cdr3_aa: CASSLKASGVGVDTQYF
clone_size: -
d_call: TRBD2
j_call: TRBJ2-3
v_call: TRBV7-3

cdr3_nt: TGCGCCAGCAGCCAAGACTCCAAAACAGGGTCCGAGCAGTACTTC
cdr3_aa: CASSQDSKTGSEQYF
clone_size: -
d_call: -
j_call: TRBJ2-7
v_call: TRBV4-3

cdr3_nt: TGTGCCAGCAGTGAAGCGGGGACAGGGAGCACTGAAGCTTTCTTT
cdr3_aa: CASSEAGTGSTEAFF
clone_size: -
d_call: TRBD1
j_call: TRBJ1-1
v_call: TRBV6-1

cdr3_nt: TGTGCCAGTACTAATCGGGACAGGGGCTACGAGCAGTACTTC
cdr3_aa: CASTNRDRGYEQYF
clone_size: -
d_call: TRBD1
j_call: TRBJ2-7
v_call: TRBV19

cdr3_nt: TGTGCCTGGAGCCAACCCGTGGGACAGAACTCTGGAAACACCATATATTTT
cdr3_aa: CAWSQPVGQNSGNTIYF
clone_size: -
d_call: TRBD1
j_call: TRBJ1-3
v_call: TRBV30

cdr3_nt: TGTGCCAGCAGGGGTCCTGGCAATGAGCAGTTCTTC
cdr3_aa: CASRGPGNEQFF
clone_size: -
d_call: -
j_call: TRBJ2-1
v_call: TRBV9

cdr3_nt: TGTGCCACACAGGGGGCGCCGTTTAATGAGCAGTTCTTC
cdr3_aa: CATQGAPFNEQFF
clone_size: -
d_call: TRBD1
j_call: TRBJ2-1
v_call: TRBV6-1

cdr3_nt: TGTGCCTGGAGTGATATAGCGGGAGGGCCGTTATTGACAGATACGCAGTATTTT
cdr3_aa: CAWSDIAGGPLLTDTQYF
clone_size: -
d_call: TRBD2
j_call: TRBJ2-3
v_call: TRBV30

cdr3_nt: TGTGCCAGCAATATAGCGGGGGGGCCCGGGGAGCTGTTTTTT
cdr3_aa: CASNIAGGPGELFF
clone_size: -
d_call: TRBD2
j_call: TRBJ2-2
v_call: TRBV6-1

cdr3_nt: TGTGCCAGCAGTGCCCGGGGAGGGACCTATGGCTACACCTTC
cdr3_aa: CASSARGGTYGYTF
clone_size: -
d_call: -
j_call: TRBJ1-2
v_call: TRBV6-1

cdr3_nt: TGTGCCAGCACTTCGGGGAGTGAGACCCAGTACTTC
cdr3_aa: CASTSGSETQYF
clone_size: -
d_call: -
j_call: TRBJ2-5
v_call: TRBV28

cdr3_nt: TGTGCCAGCAGCGCAACAGGGGGCTCATTGACTAATGAAAAACTGTTTTTT
cdr3_aa: CASSATGGSLTNEKLFF
clone_size: -
d_call: TRBD1
j_call: TRBJ1-4
v_call: TRBV5-4

cdr3_nt: TGTGCCAGCAGTGAATTCGGGGATTCACCCCTCCACTTT
cdr3_aa: CASSEFGDSPLHF
clone_size: -
d_call: -
j_call: TRBJ1-6
v_call: TRBV2

cdr3_nt: TGTGCCATCAGTGATGGGGAGGGAGGAGATGAAAAACTGTTTTTT
cdr3_aa: CAISDGEGGDEKLFF
clone_size: -
d_call: -
j_call: TRBJ1-4
v_call: TRBV10-3

cdr3_nt: TGTGCCAGCAGCGGACTAGCGGGAGGAGATACGCAGTATTTT
cdr3_aa: CASSGLAGGDTQYF
clone_size: once
d_call: TRBD2
j_call: TRBJ2-3
v_call: TRBV4-2

cdr3_nt: TGTGCCAGCAGTTTAGGTAGGCGGGGGGCAGGTGAGCAGTTCTTC
cdr3_aa: CASSLGRRGAGEQFF
clone_size: -
d_call: TRBD2
j_call: TRBJ2-1
v_call: TRBV27